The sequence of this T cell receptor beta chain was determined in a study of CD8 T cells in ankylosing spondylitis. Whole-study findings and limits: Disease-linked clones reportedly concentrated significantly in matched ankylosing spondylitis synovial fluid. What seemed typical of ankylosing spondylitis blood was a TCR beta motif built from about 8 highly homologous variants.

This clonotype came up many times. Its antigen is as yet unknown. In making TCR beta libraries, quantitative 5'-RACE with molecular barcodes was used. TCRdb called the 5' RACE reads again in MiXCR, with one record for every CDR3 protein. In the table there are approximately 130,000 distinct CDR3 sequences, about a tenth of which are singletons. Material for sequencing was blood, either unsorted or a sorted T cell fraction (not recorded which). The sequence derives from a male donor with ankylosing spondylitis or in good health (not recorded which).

CDR3 loop: CASSLGDRGYEQYF. DNA of the CDR3: TGTGCCAGCAGTTTGGGGGACAGGGGCTACGAGCAGTACTTC. The chain carries TRBV12-3 or TRBV12-4 and TRBJ2-7, with TRBD1 matching over 10 bases. The trim removed 3 bases at V and 3 bases at J, leaving 2 bases unmatched. This CDR3 contains 14 residues.